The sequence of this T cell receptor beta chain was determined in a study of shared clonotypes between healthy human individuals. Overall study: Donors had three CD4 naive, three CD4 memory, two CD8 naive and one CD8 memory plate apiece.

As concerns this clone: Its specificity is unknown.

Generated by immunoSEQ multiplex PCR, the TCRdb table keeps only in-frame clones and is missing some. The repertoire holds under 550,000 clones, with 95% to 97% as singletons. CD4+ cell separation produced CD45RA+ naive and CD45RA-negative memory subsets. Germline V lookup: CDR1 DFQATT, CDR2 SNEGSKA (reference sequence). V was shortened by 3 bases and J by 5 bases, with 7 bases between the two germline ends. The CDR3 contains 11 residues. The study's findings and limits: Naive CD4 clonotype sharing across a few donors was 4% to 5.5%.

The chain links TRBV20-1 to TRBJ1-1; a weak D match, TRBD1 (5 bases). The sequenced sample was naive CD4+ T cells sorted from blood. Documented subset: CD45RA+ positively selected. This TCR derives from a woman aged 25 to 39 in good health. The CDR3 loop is CSARGETEAFF. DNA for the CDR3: TGCAGTGCTAGGGGGGAGACTGAAGCTTTCTTT.